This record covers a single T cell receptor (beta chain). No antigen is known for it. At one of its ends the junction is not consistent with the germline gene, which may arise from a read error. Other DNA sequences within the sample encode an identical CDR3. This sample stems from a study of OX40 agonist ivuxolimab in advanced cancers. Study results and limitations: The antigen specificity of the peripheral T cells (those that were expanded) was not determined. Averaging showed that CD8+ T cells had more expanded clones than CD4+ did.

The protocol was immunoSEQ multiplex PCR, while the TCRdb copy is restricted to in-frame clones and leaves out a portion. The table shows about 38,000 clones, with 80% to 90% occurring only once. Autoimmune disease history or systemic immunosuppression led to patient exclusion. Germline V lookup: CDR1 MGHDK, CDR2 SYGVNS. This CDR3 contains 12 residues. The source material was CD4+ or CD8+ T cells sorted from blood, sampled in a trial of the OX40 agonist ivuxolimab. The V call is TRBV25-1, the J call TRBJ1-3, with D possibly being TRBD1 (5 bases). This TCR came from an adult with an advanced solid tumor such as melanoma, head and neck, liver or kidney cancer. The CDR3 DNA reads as TGCGCATCCAGGGCTTCTGGAAACACCATATATTTT. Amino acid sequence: CASRASGNTIYF.